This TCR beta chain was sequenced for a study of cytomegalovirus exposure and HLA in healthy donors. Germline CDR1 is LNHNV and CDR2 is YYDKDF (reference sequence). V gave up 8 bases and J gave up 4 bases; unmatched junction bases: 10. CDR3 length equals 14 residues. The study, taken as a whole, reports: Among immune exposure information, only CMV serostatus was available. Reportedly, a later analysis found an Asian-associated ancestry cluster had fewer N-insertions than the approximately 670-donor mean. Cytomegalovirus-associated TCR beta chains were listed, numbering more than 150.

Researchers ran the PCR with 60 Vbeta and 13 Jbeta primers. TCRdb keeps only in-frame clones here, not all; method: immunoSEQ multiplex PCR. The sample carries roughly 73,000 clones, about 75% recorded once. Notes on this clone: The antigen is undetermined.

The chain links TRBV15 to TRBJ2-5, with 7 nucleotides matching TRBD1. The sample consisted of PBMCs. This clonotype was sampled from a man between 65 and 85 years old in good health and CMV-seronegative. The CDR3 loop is CATARQGVRETQYF. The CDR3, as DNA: TGTGCCACCGCTCGACAGGGAGTCCGAGAGACCCAGTACTTC.